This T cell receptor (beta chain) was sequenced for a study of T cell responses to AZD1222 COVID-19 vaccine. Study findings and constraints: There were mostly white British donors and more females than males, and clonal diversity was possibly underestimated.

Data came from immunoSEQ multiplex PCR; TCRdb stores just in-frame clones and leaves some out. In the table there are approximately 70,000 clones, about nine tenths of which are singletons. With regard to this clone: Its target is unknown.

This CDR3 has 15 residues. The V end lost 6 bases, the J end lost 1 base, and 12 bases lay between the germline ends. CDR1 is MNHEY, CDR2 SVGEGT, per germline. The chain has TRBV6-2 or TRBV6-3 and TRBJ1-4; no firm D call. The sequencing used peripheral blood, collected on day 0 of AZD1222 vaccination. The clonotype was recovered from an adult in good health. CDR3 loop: CASSSDRLTNEKLFF. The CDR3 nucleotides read TGTGCCAGCAGCTCAGACCGGTTAACTAATGAAAAACTGTTTTTT.